This T cell receptor (beta chain) appears in the sequencing data of a study of yellow fever vaccine responses in identical twins. Points from the study as a whole: Vaccine T cell responses of twins reportedly seemed partly convergent and partly personalized.

This clonotype showed up just once. Antigen unknown. One entry per CDR3 protein, called by TCRdb with MiXCR from the RT-PCR reads. The profile shows some 5,400 distinct CDR3 sequences, approximately 90% of them singletons. The TCR sequence derives from a woman between 18 and 29 years old who received the yellow fever vaccine. The specimen was T cells from blood (PBMCs), unsorted or a sorted subset (not recorded which), collected before or after yellow fever vaccination (not recorded which).

CDR3 in DNA: TGTGCCAGCAGCAAAGGGAGGCTAGGGGGACAAGATACGCAGTATTTT. Its translation: CASSKGRLGGQDTQYF. The chain recombines TRBV21-1 with TRBJ2-3; TRBD2 was called by the table and not checked on the DNA. TRBV21-1 is recorded as a pseudogene. The length of the CDR3 is 16 residues.